This paragraph reports one TCR beta chain. Libraries were prepared by immunoSEQ multiplex PCR; TCRdb keeps only in-frame clonotypes and omits some of them. The data show 14,000 or so clones, under 80% seen once. The sample originates from a study of tumor-infiltrating lymphocytes in localized non-small cell lung cancer. V was trimmed by 1 base and J by 6 bases, leaving 10 bases between them. This CDR3 comprises 14 residues. Per germline, CDR1 SGHVS and CDR2 FNYEAQ. Sequencing input: lung tumor tissue. This sequence joins TRBV7-6 and TRBJ1-5, with a possible D match to TRBD1 (6 bases). The sequence derives from a human donor with non-small cell lung cancer. CDR3 nucleotide sequence: TGTGCCAGCAGCTTAGGGCAGGGGTTTCAGCCCCAGCATTTT. Translation: CASSLGQGFQPQHF.